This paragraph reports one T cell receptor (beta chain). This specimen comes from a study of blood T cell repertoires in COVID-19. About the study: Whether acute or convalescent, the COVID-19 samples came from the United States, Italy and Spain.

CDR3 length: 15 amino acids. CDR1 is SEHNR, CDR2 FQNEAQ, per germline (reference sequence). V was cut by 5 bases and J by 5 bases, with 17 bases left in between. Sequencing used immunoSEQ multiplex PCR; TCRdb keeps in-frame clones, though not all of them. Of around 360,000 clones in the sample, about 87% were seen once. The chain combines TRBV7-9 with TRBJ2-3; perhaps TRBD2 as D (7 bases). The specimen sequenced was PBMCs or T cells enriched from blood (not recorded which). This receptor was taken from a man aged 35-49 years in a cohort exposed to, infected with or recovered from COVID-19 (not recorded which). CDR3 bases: TGTGCCAGCAGCGGGAGGGGGAGCCGGATAGATACGCAGTATTTT. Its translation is CASSGRGSRIDTQYF.